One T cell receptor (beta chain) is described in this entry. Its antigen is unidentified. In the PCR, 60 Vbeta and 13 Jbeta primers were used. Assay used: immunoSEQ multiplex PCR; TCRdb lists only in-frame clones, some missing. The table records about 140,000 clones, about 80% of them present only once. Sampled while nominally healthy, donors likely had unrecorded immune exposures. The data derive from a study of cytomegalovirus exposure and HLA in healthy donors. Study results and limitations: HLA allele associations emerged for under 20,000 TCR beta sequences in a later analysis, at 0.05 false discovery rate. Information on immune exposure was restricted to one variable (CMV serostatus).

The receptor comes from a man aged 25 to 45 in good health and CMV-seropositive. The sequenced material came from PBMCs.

In DNA form, the CDR3 reads TGTGCCATCAGTGGAAGCGGGAGCACAGATACGCAGTATTTT. It specifies CAISGSGSTDTQYF. The chain recombines TRBV10-3 with TRBJ2-3, with D possibly TRBD2 on 6 matching bases. Trimming left V 4 bases short and J 0 bases short, with 8 bases between. CDR1 is ENHRY, CDR2 SYGVKD, per germline. This CDR3 has 14 amino acids.